This T cell receptor beta chain was captured by sequencing in a study of T cells in Graves' hyperthyroidism and ophthalmopathy. Overall study: Peripheral blood was obtained at initial diagnosis, preceding any treatment. Study-wide results and limits: Also found in blood were most expanded thyroid clonotypes above 0.001.

Amplified TCR beta CDR3 regions derived from RNA transcripts. The TCR CDR3 first-round RT-PCR relied on the HTBI primer set. One entry per CDR3 protein results from TCRdb running MiXCR on the multiplex PCR reads. The sample carries roughly 380,000 distinct CDR3 sequences, around 15% recorded once. Stable Graves' hyperthyroidism meant no ophthalmopathy progression within 18 months. From under 12 ml of fresh peripheral blood, PBMCs were isolated. This clonotype was counted between two and nine times. Its antigen is not identified. One base away lies a much larger clone, so this may be a sequencing read error. Trimming cost V 6 bases and J 4 bases, with 9 bases left between them. The CDR3 has 12 residues. CDR1 is SEHNR and CDR2 is FQNEAQ in the germline V gene (reference sequence).

The chain joins TRBV7-9 to TRBJ1-2, with D unresolved. The TCR was taken from a woman in her late teens or twenties with Graves' hyperthyroidism. Source material: blood. The CDR3 nucleotides are TGTGCCAGCAGTTTGGGGTTCTATGGCTACACCTTC. Translating it yields CASSLGFYGYTF. Together with reference TRBV7-9 and TRBJ1-2, the CDR3 gives the full variable domain: DTGVSQNPRHKITKRGQNVTFRCDPISEHNRLYWYRQTLGQGPEFLTYFQNEAQLEKSRLLSDRFSAERPKGSFSTLEIQRTEQGDSAMYLCASSLGFYGYTFGSGTRLTVV.